The sequence of this T cell receptor (beta chain) was determined in a study of blood T cell repertoires in COVID-19 (dated by TCRdb to 2019 to 2021). Notes on the research overall: Collaborator samples came from the United States, Italy and Spain and covered acute and convalescent phases of COVID-19. The sample metadata nearly always contained a de-identified subject ID, COVID-19 status, age in years and sex. Samples came from the ongoing ImmuneRACE study (first 160 participants) plus 1,254 subjects from 6 global collaborators. A freely available public database, intended as a resource for researchers studying the immune response to SARS-CoV-2, is where the repertoires were released. The prospective study material was composed of cDNA or gDNA derived from T cells, B-cell-depleted T cells, or PBMCs. Where available, HLA class I and class II types were taken from metadata supplied by the sample provider and were not determined by assay-based typing. Deeply sampled blood TCRbeta repertoires from subjects exposed to, actively infected with, or recovered from COVID-19 were included in the dataset.

The CDR3 starts with the cysteine, ends with the phenylalanine, and has 16 residues. This entry keeps only the CDR3 DNA: 48 bases, framed from base 1. Clipping removes 0 bases from V and 9 bases from J, with 9 as the unmatched junction base count. Summary of the overall study and its limitations: The amount of clinical and demographic metadata varied by source and participant and was provided uncurated.

A word on this clone: Which antigen it targets is not known. Base qualities are not at hand, and no much larger clone is one base apart.

Each collaborating institution followed its own protocols to collect whole blood in K2EDTA tubes. Collaborator samples were shipped for TCRbeta analysis as frozen whole blood, isolated PBMCs, or DNA extracted from either sample type. TCRbeta CDR3 regions were amplified from genomic DNA using the immunoSEQ Assay, a bias-controlled multiplex PCR. From the authors' description of their analysis: The number of nucleated cells in each sample was estimated by amplification of reference gene primers within the assay. Sequence reads were collapsed and filtered to measure the absolute abundance of every unique TCRbeta CDR3 rearrangement. For each sample, productive Simpson clonality was calculated as the square root of Simpson's diversity index over productive rearrangements. Here the immuneACCESS table is served through TCRdb, limited to in-frame sequences with V and J called. Missing clones are a known gap in these copies; in checked studies unresolved V genes cover under half, and the rest lacks a known reason. The DNA was the basis for D and trimming; V, J and clone size are from that table. This sample has around 190,000 clones in its table, and 88% of those were observed once. Together, the top ten hold around 4.8% of the sample.

The V gene is TRBV23-1 and the J gene is TRBJ2-1, with TRBD2 identical over 9 junction bases. Being an ORF, TRBV23-1 has a function that is uncertain. This sequence originates from a human donor in a cohort sampled during active COVID-19. Sample: peripheral blood. The DNA sequence is TGCGCCAGCAGTCAATCAGGTAGCGGGAGAGCGGGTGAGCAGTTCTTC. It translates as CASSQSGSGRAGEQFF.